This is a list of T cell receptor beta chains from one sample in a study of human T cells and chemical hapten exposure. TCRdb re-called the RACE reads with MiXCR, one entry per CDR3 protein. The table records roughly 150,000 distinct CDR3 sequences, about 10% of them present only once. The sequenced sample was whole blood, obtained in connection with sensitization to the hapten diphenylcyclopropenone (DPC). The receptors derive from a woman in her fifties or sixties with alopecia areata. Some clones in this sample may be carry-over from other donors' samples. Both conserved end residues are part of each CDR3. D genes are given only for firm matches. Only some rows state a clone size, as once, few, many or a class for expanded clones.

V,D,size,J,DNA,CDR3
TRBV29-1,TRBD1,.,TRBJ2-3,TGCAGCGACAGACAGGGGGATACGCAGTATTTT,CSDRQGDTQYF
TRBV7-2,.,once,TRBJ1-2,TGTGCCAGCAGCTTGTCCCTCGGACAGCCCTACACCTTC,CASSLSLGQPYTF
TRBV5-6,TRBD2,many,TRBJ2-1,TGTGCCAGCAGCGGACGTAGCGGGAGGGCCTACAATGAGCAGTTCTTC,CASSGRSGRAYNEQFF
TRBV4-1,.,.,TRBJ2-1,TGCGCCAGCAGCCAAGCCCTCGTCGGTAGCAGGAGAAACAATGAGCAGTTCTTC,CASSQALVGSRRNNEQFF
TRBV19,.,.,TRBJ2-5,TGTGCCAGTACCCTATCCTGGGGGGCCGGAGAGACCCAGTACTTC,CASTLSWGAGETQYF
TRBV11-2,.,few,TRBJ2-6,TGTGCCAGCATTCCAGGGTCTGGGGCCAACGTCCTGACTTTC,CASIPGSGANVLTF
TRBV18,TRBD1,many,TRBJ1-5,TGTGCCAGCTCACCAGACAGGGGGCGAAGCAATCAGCCCCAGCATTTT,CASSPDRGRSNQPQHF
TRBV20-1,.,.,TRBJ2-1,TGCGGCTCTAGCCCCCCCGGGGCGGGCAATGAGCAGTTCTTC,CGSSPPGAGNEQFF
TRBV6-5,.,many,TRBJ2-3,TGTGCCAGCAGTTACGAGGGGTGGACAGATACGCAGTATTTT,CASSYEGWTDTQYF
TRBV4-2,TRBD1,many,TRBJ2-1,TGTGCCAGCAGCCAAGATCCAGGGGGCCTTTACAATGAGCAGTTCTTC,CASSQDPGGLYNEQFF
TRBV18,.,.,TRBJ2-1,TGTGCCAGCTCAACCAAGAGCTCCTACAATGAGCAGTTCTTC,CASSTKSSYNEQFF
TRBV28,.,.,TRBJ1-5,TGTGCCAGTATGGACAGTAGCCGCAATCAGCCCCAGCATTTT,CASMDSSRNQPQHF
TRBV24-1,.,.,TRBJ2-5,TGTGCCACCAGTGCCCCTGACTGGGGACAAGAGACCCAGTACTTC,CATSAPDWGQETQYF
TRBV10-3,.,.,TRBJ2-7,TGTGCCATCACTGACACTGCGTACGAGCAGTACTTC,CAITDTAYEQYF
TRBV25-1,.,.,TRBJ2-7,TGTGCCAGCAGTGCCTTATCGGGACGGTTCGTGGACTTC,CASSALSGRFVDF
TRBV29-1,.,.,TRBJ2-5,TGCAGCGTTGTCATCCCTCCGACCAGCGAGACCCAGTACTTC,CSVVIPPTSETQYF
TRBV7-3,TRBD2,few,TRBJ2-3,TGTGCCAGCAGCTTAACCGGACTAGCGGGAGGCCGGGGTGGTACGCAGTATTTT,CASSLTGLAGGRGGTQYF
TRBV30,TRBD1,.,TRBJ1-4,TGTGCCTGGAGTCCACGAGGGAGGGGGCGAACTAATGAAAAACTGTTTTTT,CAWSPRGRGRTNEKLFF